One sample yielded the 30 T cell receptor beta chains listed below, sequenced in a study of CD8 T cells in ankylosing spondylitis. TCRdb analysed the 5' RACE reads with MiXCR anew, one entry per CDR3 protein. The sample has 150,000 or so distinct CDR3 sequences, approximately 32% seen once. Sequencing input: synovial fluid, either unsorted or a sorted T cell fraction (not recorded which). Source of these receptors: a male donor with ankylosing spondylitis.

This rearrangement joins TRBV10-3 to TRBJ1-1; D is perhaps TRBD1 (5 bases). CDR1 and CDR2 from the germline V gene are ENHRY and SYGVKD. The V end was cut by 6 bases, the J end by 5 bases, with 13 bases between. The CDR3 is 13 amino acids. CDR3 amino acids: CAISPGERTEAFF. The DNA of the CDR3 is TGTGCCATCAGCCCGGGGGAGAGGACTGAAGCTTTCTTT.

V usage is TRBV6-2 or TRBV6-3 and J usage is TRBJ2-6; no clear D gene. Germline CDR1 is MNHEY and CDR2 is SVGEGT. This CDR3 is 19 amino acids long. Trimming removed 2 bases at V and 0 bases at J, with 17 bases between. The CDR3 region has the DNA TGTGCCAGCAGTTACCGTTTCCTCGACGGTTACTCTGGGGCCAACGTCCTGACTTTC. Its translation is CASSYRFLDGYSGANVLTF.

The chain has TRBV19 and TRBJ2-2; TRBD1 is a possible D gene (6 bases). The CDR3 totals 15 residues. The germline CDR1 and CDR2 sequences are LNHDA and SQIVND (reference sequence). The germline V and J ends were trimmed by 5 bases and 4 bases, with 14 bases remaining between them. The CDR3 reads CASSRTDPLTGELFF. The CDR3 nucleotides are TGTGCCAGTAGTCGGACAGATCCTCTCACCGGGGAGCTGTTTTTT.

V usage is TRBV12-3 or TRBV12-4 and J usage is TRBJ1-2; D uncertain. With 5 bases removed from V and 4 bases from J, the gap between germline ends came to 17 bases. CDR3 length: 15 residues. CDR3 DNA sequence: TGTGCCAGCAGTCCCCTCGCGGGCCTTAGCTATGGCTACACCTTC. Translation: CASSPLAGLSYGYTF.

The chain combines TRBV24-1 with TRBJ2-3, with TRBD1 identical over 10 bases. This CDR3 spans 17 amino acids. V was clipped by 2 bases and J by 1 base; unmatched bases: 5. Germline V CDR1 and CDR2: KGHDR, SFDVKD. CDR3 in DNA: TGTGCCACCAGTGATTCTGGACAGGGGGTAGGCACAGATACGCAGTATTTT. Translated, it gives CATSDSGQGVGTDTQYF.

V is TRBV18 and J is TRBJ1-4; D may be TRBD1 (6 bases). The V gene lost 3 bases and the J gene lost 7 bases, with 9 bases spanning the gap. From germline, CDR1 is KGHSH and CDR2 LQKENI. The CDR3 totals 13 residues. The CDR3 spells CASSPSGAEKLFF. DNA of the CDR3: TGTGCCAGCTCACCCTCGGGGGCTGAAAAACTGTTTTTT.

This clonotype was detected many times. The rearrangement links TRBV6-7 to TRBJ1-5, with D perhaps matching TRBD1 (5 bases). TRBV6-7 is given ORF status, its function remaining uncertain. The length of the CDR3 is 12 residues. Deletions cut 11 bases from V and 0 bases from J, with 8 bases between. The CDR3 loop reads CARGDSNQPQHF. DNA for the CDR3: TGTGCCCGGGGGGATAGCAATCAGCCCCAGCATTTT.

The chain links TRBV28 to TRBJ2-1; 10 positions match TRBD2. Germline V gene sequence: CDR1 MDHEN, CDR2 SYDVKM. This CDR3 is 15 amino acids long. Trimming removed 7 bases from V and 7 bases from J; junction bases left unmatched: 10. CDR3 region: CASIPGTSVRNEQFF. The DNA of the CDR3 is TGTGCCAGCATTCCCGGGACTAGCGTTCGGAATGAGCAGTTCTTC.

Here the CDR3 DNA reads TGTGCCAGCTTCGGGACCGCTCCGAATGAAAAACTGTTTTTT. Protein: CASFGTAPNEKLFF. V usage is TRBV28 and J usage is TRBJ1-4; D might be TRBD1 (5 bases). The germline V gene has CDR1 MDHEN and CDR2 SYDVKM. Trimming left V 8 bases short and J 5 bases short, with 15 bases between. The CDR3 covers 14 residues.

This clonotype turned up a few times. J is TRBJ1-4 and V is TRBV5-1; TRBD1 aligns across 9 bases. The CDR3 is 16 amino acids. Germline V gives CDR1 SGHRS, CDR2 YFSETQ. V lost 4 bases and J lost 2; bases outside the gene matches: 6. The CDR3 region is CASSPEGTGTNEKLFF. The CDR3 DNA reads as TGCGCCAGCAGCCCAGAAGGGACAGGGACTAATGAAAAACTGTTTTTT.

This chain connects TRBV12-3 or TRBV12-4 to TRBJ1-3; possibly TRBD1 for D (5 bases). V was cut by 6 bases and J by 0 bases, with 15 bases left in between. This CDR3 contains 16 residues. CDR3 loop: CASSYTGTLSGNTIYF. DNA of the CDR3: TGTGCCAGCAGCTACACCGGGACCCTCTCTGGAAACACCATATATTTT.

The rearrangement links TRBV29-1 to TRBJ1-5, with D uncertain. This CDR3 has 14 amino acids. Per germline, CDR1 SQVTM and CDR2 ANQGSEA. Between the trimmed V and J ends, which lost 5 bases and 1 base, there was a span of 12 bases. The CDR3 spells CSVRESVSNQPQHF. The CDR3 region has the DNA TGCAGCGTTAGGGAGAGCGTCAGCAATCAGCCCCAGCATTTT.

In this sample, this clonotype turned up a few times. V is TRBV5-8 and J is TRBJ1-1, with 10 bases fitting TRBD1. CDR3 length: 14 amino acids. V was pared by 0 bases and J by 11 bases, with 7 bases of the junction left unmatched. Germline V gene lookup returns CDR1 SGHTS and CDR2 YDEGEE. CDR3 in DNA: TGTGCCAGCAGCTTGGACGGGACAGGGGTCGTGGCTTTCTTT. Translation gives CASSLDGTGVVAFF. Using reference TRBV5-8 and TRBJ1-1 for the parts outside the CDR3, the full variable domain is EAGVTQSPTHLIKTRGQQATLRCSPISGHTSVYWYQQALGLGLQFLLWYDEGEERNRGNFPPRFSGRQFPNYSSELNVNALELEDSALYLCASSLDGTGVVAFFGQGTRLTVV.

This clonotype was recorded many times. The CDR3 DNA is TGTGCCAGCAGCAAAAACAGTTTACGCAATCAGCCCCAGCATTTT. It codes for CASSKNSLRNQPQHF. The chain is built from TRBV12-3 or TRBV12-4 and TRBJ1-5; no clear D. Trimming stripped 6 bases from V and 2 bases from J, with 14 bases between. The CDR3 is 15 amino acids.

This clonotype has a count of ten or more. The chain carries TRBV2 and TRBJ1-1; D is perhaps TRBD1 (6 bases). The germline V and J ends were trimmed by 6 bases and 1 base, with 15 bases remaining between them. This CDR3 is 15 amino acids long. The germline gives CDR1 SNHLY, CDR2 FYNNEI. The CDR3 DNA is TGTGCCAGCAGCGACCGCAGGGGCGGGAACACTGAAGCTTTCTTT. It is translated as CASSDRRGGNTEAFF.

This clonotype was found a few times. The chain uses TRBV20-1 and TRBJ1-1; TRBD1 is a possible D gene (6 bases). Trimming shortened V by 6 bases and J by 1 base, and 12 bases separated the two germline ends. Germline V lookup: CDR1 DFQATT, CDR2 SNEGSKA (reference sequence). The CDR3 loop spans 13 amino acids. The CDR3 region is CSAPGAWNTEAFF. Written as DNA, the CDR3 is TGCAGTGCCCCGGGGGCTTGGAACACTGAAGCTTTCTTT.

The rearrangement joins TRBV7-2 to TRBJ1-4, with D tentatively TRBD1 (5 bases). V was shortened by 3 bases and J by 8 bases, with 7 bases between the two germline ends. Germline assignment: CDR1 SGHTA and CDR2 FQGNSA. The CDR3 extends over 12 amino acids. The CDR3 protein is CASSFQGEKLFF. CDR3 in DNA: TGTGCCAGCAGCTTTCAGGGCGAAAAACTGTTTTTT.

The rearrangement joins TRBV11-2 to TRBJ2-7; D remains unclear. In germline, CDR1 is SGHAT, CDR2 FQNNGV. V was clipped by 5 bases and J by 3 bases, with 11 bases between them. CDR3 length: 13 residues. The CDR3 bases are TGTGCCAGCAGCAACATTCAAGGCTACGAGCAGTACTTC. This codes for CASSNIQGYEQYF.

This clonotype was detected ten times or more. The chain carries TRBV12-3 or TRBV12-4 and TRBJ2-2; tentative D call: TRBD1 (5 bases). The CDR3 contains 15 residues. V lost 1 base and J 5 bases, leaving 11 bases between the germline ends. The DNA for the CDR3 is TGTGCCAGCAGTTTAGGGGGCAGGGCAACCGGGGAGCTGTTTTTT. Translating gives CASSLGGRATGELFF.

This clonotype was found many times. V is TRBV11-2 and J is TRBJ2-1, with D perhaps TRBD2 (6 bases). The germline CDR1 and CDR2 sequences are SGHAT and FQNNGV. Trimming left V 5 bases short and J 8 bases short, with 16 bases between. The CDR3 consists of 14 residues. The CDR3 reads CASSRLLGGDEQFF. CDR3 DNA sequence: TGTGCCAGCAGCCGTTTGCTAGGCGGGGATGAGCAGTTCTTC.

The chain joins TRBV30 to TRBJ2-1, with D possibly matching TRBD2 (6 bases). CDR1 is GTSNPN, CDR2 SVGIG, per germline (reference sequence). V was clipped by 3 bases and J by 4 bases, with 13 bases between them. The CDR3 has 14 amino acids. Here the CDR3 DNA reads TGTGCCTGGAGAACCGGGACTCCTTACAATGAGCAGTTCTTC. Protein product: CAWRTGTPYNEQFF.

This clonotype has more than one count but fewer than ten. The rearrangement uses TRBV5-1 and TRBJ1-6; D may be TRBD1 (6 bases). Per the germline V gene, CDR1 is SGHRS and CDR2 is YFSETQ. V lost 4 bases and J 7 bases, leaving 15 bases between the germline ends. The CDR3 covers 15 residues. The CDR3 is CASSQRTGPNSPLHF. The CDR3 bases are TGCGCCAGCAGCCAACGAACAGGGCCGAATTCACCCCTCCACTTT. The full variable domain, rest sourced from reference TRBV5-1 and TRBJ1-6, is KAGVTQTPRYLIKTRGQQVTLSCSPISGHRSVSWYQQTPGQGLQFLFEYFSETQRNKGNFPGRFSGRQFSNSRSEMNVSTLELGDSALYLCASSQRTGPNSPLHFGNGTRLTVT.

The chain combines TRBV3-1 with TRBJ2-1; D perhaps matches TRBD2 (6 bases). V lost 1 base, J lost 9 bases, and 19 bases lay in between. Per germline, CDR1 LGHDT and CDR2 YNNKEL (reference sequence). The CDR3 has 16 amino acids. In nucleotides, the CDR3 is TGTGCCAGCAGCCAAGGCGCGGGGACCCCGAACGGTGAGCAGTTCTTC. This translates into CASSQGAGTPNGEQFF.

The rearrangement joins TRBV7-2 to TRBJ1-2; D is ambiguous. This CDR3 has 15 amino acids. The germline V gene has CDR1 SGHTA and CDR2 FQGNSA. V was trimmed by 5 bases and J by 8 bases, leaving 21 bases between them. CDR3 in amino acids: CASSPGGFASWGYTF. The CDR3 region has the DNA TGTGCCAGCAGCCCAGGAGGATTTGCATCTTGGGGCTACACCTTC.

This clonotype was found a few times. The chain carries TRBV6-1 and TRBJ1-2; D may be TRBD1 (5 bases). V was clipped by 4 bases and J by 8 bases, with 17 bases between them. The CDR3 runs to 14 residues. Germline V gene lookup returns CDR1 MNHNS and CDR2 SASEGT. The CDR3 DNA follows: TGTGCCAGCAGTGCCTACCGGGACCAAATAGGCTACACCTTC. Encoded protein: CASSAYRDQIGYTF.

The chain recombines TRBV6-5 with TRBJ1-2, with unresolved D. This CDR3 region has 16 residues. The V end lost 2 bases, the J end lost 4 bases, and 17 bases lay between the germline ends. Germline assignment: CDR1 MNHEY and CDR2 SVGAGI. The CDR3 protein is CASSYGDGVVVYGYTF. The DNA for the CDR3 is TGTGCCAGCAGTTACGGTGATGGAGTGGTCGTCTATGGCTACACCTTC.

The chain carries TRBV29-1 and TRBJ1-4; TRBD1 matches at 9 bases. This CDR3 has 12 amino acids. Trimming took 4 bases from V and 7 from J; bases not matched to a gene: 1. In germline, CDR1 is SQVTM, CDR2 ANQGSEA. The CDR3 sequence is CSVGTGVEKLFF. CDR3 coding DNA: TGCAGCGTTGGGACAGGGGTTGAAAAACTGTTTTTT. Combining the CDR3 with reference TRBV29-1 and TRBJ1-4 gives the whole variable domain SAVISQKPSRDICQRGTSLTIQCQVDSQVTMMFWYRQQPGQSLTLIATANQGSEATYESGFVIDKFPISRPNLTFSTLTVSNMSPEDSSIYLCSVGTGVEKLFFGSGTQLSVL.

The V call is TRBV12-3 or TRBV12-4, the J call TRBJ2-1, with no clear D. Trimming shortened V by 5 bases and J by 0 bases, and 14 bases separated the two germline ends. The CDR3 consists of 16 residues. CDR3 sequence: CASSPLDTSSYNEQFF. DNA for the CDR3: TGTGCCAGCAGTCCCCTCGACACGAGCTCCTACAATGAGCAGTTCTTC.

The chain joins TRBV12-3 or TRBV12-4 to TRBJ1-2; TRBD1 matches 10 bases. This CDR3 spans 15 amino acids. V was clipped by 6 bases and J by 2 bases; unmatched bases: 6. The CDR3 reads CASSYAGQGNYGYTF. The CDR3 nucleotides are TGTGCCAGCAGCTACGCGGGACAGGGGAACTATGGCTACACCTTC.

This clonotype was seen at least ten times. The chain links TRBV20-1 to TRBJ2-3; TRBD2 might be the D (5 bases). V lost 0 bases to trimming and J lost 7 bases, with 20 bases between them. Germline V lookup: CDR1 DFQATT, CDR2 SNEGSKA (reference sequence). This CDR3 has 16 residues. CDR3 loop: CSARDSGSASQNTQYF. CDR3 in DNA: TGCAGTGCTAGAGATAGTGGTAGCGCTTCACAGAATACGCAGTATTTT.